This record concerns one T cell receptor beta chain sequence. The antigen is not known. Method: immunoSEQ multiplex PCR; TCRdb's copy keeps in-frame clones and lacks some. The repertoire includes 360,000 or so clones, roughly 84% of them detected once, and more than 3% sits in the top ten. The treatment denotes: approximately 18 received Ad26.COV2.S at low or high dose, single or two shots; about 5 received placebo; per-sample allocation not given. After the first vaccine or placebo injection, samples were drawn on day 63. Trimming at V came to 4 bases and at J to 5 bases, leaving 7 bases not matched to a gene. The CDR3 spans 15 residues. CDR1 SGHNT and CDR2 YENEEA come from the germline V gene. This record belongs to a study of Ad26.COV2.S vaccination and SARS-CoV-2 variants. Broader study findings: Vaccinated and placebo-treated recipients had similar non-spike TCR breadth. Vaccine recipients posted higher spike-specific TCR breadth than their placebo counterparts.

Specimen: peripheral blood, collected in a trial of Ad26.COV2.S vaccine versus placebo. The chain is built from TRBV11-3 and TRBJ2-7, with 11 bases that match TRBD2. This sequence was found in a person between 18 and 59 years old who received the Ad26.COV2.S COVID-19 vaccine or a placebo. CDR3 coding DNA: TGTGCCAGCAGCTGGGGTAGCGGGGGGGCCGACGAGCAGTACTTC. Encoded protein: CASSWGSGGADEQYF.